Below, 25 T cell receptor beta chains from the same sample are listed, as sequenced in a study of blood T cell repertoires in COVID-19. TCRdb's table, derived via immunoSEQ multiplex PCR, lists solely in-frame clones and lacks some. The repertoire holds approximately 200,000 clones, with roughly nine tenths as singletons. The sequencing input was peripheral blood. These receptor sequences come from a woman aged 45 to 65 with acute or convalescent COVID-19.

The sample holds a few counts of this clone. The V and J genes are TRBV5-1 and TRBJ2-7; D perhaps matches TRBD2 (5 bases). Looked up from germline, CDR1 is SGHRS and CDR2 is YFSETQ. This CDR3 spans 12 amino acids. V lost 0 bases and J 5 bases, leaving 6 bases between the germline ends. CDR3 nucleotides: TGCGCCAGCAGCTTGGTAGCGAACGAGCAGTACTTC. It specifies CASSLVANEQYF.

J is TRBJ2-7 and V is TRBV6-2 or TRBV6-3; perhaps TRBD1 as D (6 bases). Per germline, CDR1 MNHEY and CDR2 SVGEGT. This CDR3 is built from 18 residues. V dropped 2 bases and J dropped 2 bases, with 22 bases sitting between them. In nucleotides, the CDR3 is TGTGCCAGCAGTTACCCCTATCCCCTACAGGGAGACCCCTACGAGCAGTACTTC. Residues: CASSYPYPLQGDPYEQYF.

The chain links TRBV5-5 to TRBJ2-2; 7 bases fit TRBD2. CDR3 length equals 17 residues. V shed 0 bases and J 3 bases; nucleotides not matched to a gene: 8. Germline CDR1 reads SGHKS; CDR2 reads YYEKEE (reference sequence). Here the CDR3 reads CASSLASRGTYTGELFF. As DNA, the CDR3 is TGTGCCAGCAGCTTGGCTTCGCGGGGGACCTACACCGGGGAGCTGTTTTTT. Drawing the rest from reference TRBV5-5 and TRBJ2-2, the complete variable domain is DAGVTQSPTHLIKTRGQQVTLRCSPISGHKSVSWYQQVLGQGPQFIFQYYEKEERGRGNFPDRFSARQFPNYSSELNVNALLLGDSALYLCASSLASRGTYTGELFFGEGSRLTVL.

The CDR3 spells CASSQDVVRSYEQYF. The CDR3 region has the DNA TGTGCCAGCAGCCAAGATGTGGTACGGTCCTACGAGCAGTACTTC. The V gene is TRBV14, the J gene TRBJ2-7; D gene unclear. Per germline, CDR1 SGHDN and CDR2 FVKESK. V was trimmed by 0 bases and J by 1 base, leaving 10 bases between them. The CDR3 is made up of 15 amino acids.

J is TRBJ1-1 and V is TRBV30; D possibly corresponds to TRBD1 (5 bases). Germline V gene lookup returns CDR1 GTSNPN and CDR2 SVGIG (reference sequence). This CDR3 spans 14 amino acids. V lost 3 bases, J lost 7 bases, and 18 bases lay in between. The CDR3 sequence is CAWRGMGGSIEAFF. CDR3 DNA sequence: TGTGCCTGGAGGGGAATGGGGGGATCCATTGAAGCTTTCTTT. The full variable domain, rest sourced from reference TRBV30 and TRBJ1-1, is SQTIHQWPATLVQPVGSPLSLECTVEGTSNPNLYWYRQAAGRGLQLLFYSVGIGQISSEVPQNLSASRPQDRQFILSSKKLLLSDSGFYLCAWRGMGGSIEAFFGQGTRLTVV.

This chain connects TRBV2 to TRBJ2-3; D remains unclear. The CDR3 has 12 amino acids. The ends were cut back, 6 bases at V and 0 bases at J, with 4 bases in the middle. Germline V gene lookup returns CDR1 SNHLY and CDR2 FYNNEI. CDR3 residues: CASSGSTDTQYF. The CDR3 nucleotides read TGTGCCAGCAGCGGGAGCACAGATACGCAGTATTTT.

V is TRBV11-3 and J is TRBJ2-3; D gene ambiguous. The CDR3 spans 14 residues. Trimming stripped 0 bases from V and 2 bases from J, with 6 bases between. Germline V gives CDR1 SGHNT, CDR2 YENEEA. The CDR3 bases are TGTGCCAGCAGCTTAGATCCGTCCACAGATACGCAGTATTTT. This gives the protein CASSLDPSTDTQYF.

V gene TRBV5-1 combines with J gene TRBJ1-2; unclear D gene. This CDR3 has 14 amino acids. V was shortened by 0 bases and J by 0 bases, with 6 bases between the two germline ends. CDR1 SGHRS and CDR2 YFSETQ come from the germline V gene. Written as DNA, the CDR3 is TGCGCCAGCAGCTTGGGAGGATCTAACTATGGCTACACCTTC. Its protein product is CASSLGGSNYGYTF.

The chain uses TRBV6-2 or TRBV6-3 and TRBJ2-3; no firm D call. CDR1 MNHEY and CDR2 SVGEGT come from the germline V gene. V lost 3 bases and J 3 bases, leaving 4 bases between the germline ends. This CDR3 comprises 12 residues. CDR3 DNA sequence: TGTGCCAGCAGTTATCGGACAGATACGCAGTATTTT. This sequence encodes CASSYRTDTQYF.

This chain uses TRBV5-4 with TRBJ2-3; 11 bases are shared with TRBD1. The V and J ends lost 2 bases and 6 bases, in that order; junction bases with no gene match: 8. CDR1 is SGHNT, CDR2 YYREEE, per germline (reference sequence). CDR3 size: 16 residues. In DNA form, the CDR3 reads TGTGCCAGCAGCTTAGGACAGGGGGCCGGTGCGGATACGCAGTATTTT. This sequence encodes CASSLGQGAGADTQYF.

The CDR3 DNA reads TGTGCCAGCAGGGAGGGAAACACAGATACGCAGTATTTT. Encoded protein: CASREGNTDTQYF. The rearrangement uses TRBV25-1 and TRBJ2-3, with D tentatively TRBD2 (6 bases). Germline V CDR1 and CDR2: MGHDK, SYGVNS. V was trimmed by 6 bases and J by 2 bases, leaving 9 bases between them. The CDR3 contains 13 residues.

The rearrangement uses TRBV7-2 and TRBJ2-7; the match to TRBD2 covers 12 bases. The CDR3 sequence is 17 residues long. In germline, CDR1 is SGHTA, CDR2 FQGNSA. Trimming took 3 bases from V and 3 from J; bases not matched to a gene: 9. This CDR3 is CASSLSSGRAQDYEQYF. The CDR3, as DNA: TGTGCCAGCAGCTTGTCTAGCGGGAGGGCACAAGACTACGAGCAGTACTTC.

V gene TRBV12-5 combines with J gene TRBJ2-4, with D maybe TRBD1 (6 bases). The V end was cut by 6 bases, the J end by 5 bases, with 14 bases between. In germline, CDR1 is LGHNT, CDR2 FRNRAP. The CDR3 is 14 amino acids. This chain's CDR3 is CASGPGQYQNIQYF. The CDR3 bases are TGTGCTAGTGGCCCCGGACAGTATCAAAACATTCAGTACTTC.

This chain connects TRBV6-4 to TRBJ1-6; D call uncertain. The CDR3 has 14 residues. With 0 bases removed from V and 7 bases from J, the gap between germline ends came to 7 bases. CDR1 is MRHNA and CDR2 is SNTAGT in the germline V gene. The CDR3 DNA reads as TGTGCCAGCAGTGACTCTGCGGGGAATTCACCCCTCCACTTT. It encodes CASSDSAGNSPLHF.

Written as DNA, the CDR3 is TGTGCCAGCAGTGATGCCTTAGCGGGAGGGCCTGATGAGCAGTTCTTC. Its protein product is CASSDALAGGPDEQFF. The gene calls are TRBV2 and TRBJ2-1, with 11 bases matching TRBD2. The V segment lost 3 bases and the J segment 8 bases; nucleotides outside the gene matches: 9. The CDR3 has 16 residues. Germline V CDR1 and CDR2: SNHLY, FYNNEI.

The V gene is TRBV14, the J gene TRBJ2-5; 8 positions match TRBD2. In germline, CDR1 is SGHDN, CDR2 FVKESK. V shed 0 bases and J 5 bases; nucleotides not matched to a gene: 11. CDR3 length: 17 residues. CDR3: CASSQDFSGGPRETQYF. For the CDR3, the DNA is TGTGCCAGCAGCCAAGATTTTTCGGGAGGGCCTCGTGAGACCCAGTACTTC.

The gene calls are TRBV30 and TRBJ2-7; 9 positions agree with TRBD1. After removal of 2 bases from V and 2 bases from J, the junction contained 4 bases not matched to a gene. The CDR3 spans 14 residues. Germline V CDR1 and CDR2: GTSNPN, SVGIG (reference sequence). The CDR3 bases are TGTGCCTGGAGTCGGACAGGGGTTGCCTACGAGCAGTACTTC. Translating it yields CAWSRTGVAYEQYF. The entire variable domain, with the rest obtained from reference TRBV30 and TRBJ2-7, is as follows: SQTIHQWPATLVQPVGSPLSLECTVEGTSNPNLYWYRQAAGRGLQLLFYSVGIGQISSEVPQNLSASRPQDRQFILSSKKLLLSDSGFYLCAWSRTGVAYEQYFGPGTRLTVT.

This clone was picked up one time. The J gene is TRBJ2-5, the V gene TRBV24-1, with 7 bases fitting TRBD1. CDR3 size: 15 residues. Trimming took 6 bases from V and 4 from J; bases not matched to a gene: 10. Per the germline V gene, CDR1 is KGHDR and CDR2 is SFDVKD. DNA for the CDR3: TGTGCCACCAGTACCGCCAACAGGGGTACAGAGACCCAGTACTTC. Translation gives CATSTANRGTETQYF.

The chain links TRBV6-2 or TRBV6-3 to TRBJ1-5, with a weak D call TRBD1 (5 bases). From germline, CDR1 is MNHEY and CDR2 SVGEGT. The germline V and J ends were trimmed by 4 bases and 6 bases, with 10 bases remaining between them. This CDR3 has 13 amino acids. CDR3 region: CASSLRGGQPQHF. The CDR3 DNA reads as TGTGCCAGCAGTTTAAGGGGAGGTCAGCCCCAGCATTTT.

The rearrangement uses TRBV5-6 and TRBJ2-7; D gene ambiguous. V was pared by 2 bases and J by 1 base, with 4 bases between. The germline gives CDR1 SGHDT, CDR2 YYEEEE. The CDR3 has 12 amino acids. CDR3 sequence: CASSLYSYEQYF. The CDR3 DNA sequence: TGTGCCAGCAGCTTATATTCCTACGAGCAGTACTTC.

This chain joins TRBV5-1 and TRBJ1-3, with D unresolved. Deletions cut 1 base from V and 4 bases from J, with 12 bases between. The V gene's germline CDR1 is SGHRS and CDR2 YFSETQ. This CDR3 spans 15 amino acids. CDR3 sequence (DNA): TGCGCCAGCAGCTTGACGGCGGATCTAGGAAACACCATATATTTT. Translated: CASSLTADLGNTIYF.

This rearrangement joins TRBV2 to TRBJ1-1, with D possibly being TRBD1 (6 bases). V lost 8 bases, J lost 0 bases, and 13 bases lay in between. Germline CDR1 and CDR2: SNHLY and FYNNEI. The CDR3 spans 14 residues. CDR3 protein: CASVQGNMNTEAFF. CDR3 coding DNA: TGTGCCAGCGTACAGGGTAACATGAACACTGAAGCTTTCTTT.

This chain uses TRBV10-3 with TRBJ1-3; TRBD1 agrees at 8 bases. This CDR3 is built from 18 residues. Germline assignment: CDR1 ENHRY and CDR2 SYGVKD. The V segment lost 0 bases and the J segment 1 base; nucleotides outside the gene matches: 8. The CDR3 sequence: CAISESGRGLTSGNTIYF. The DNA of the CDR3 is TGTGCCATCAGTGAGTCGGGCAGGGGGCTTACGTCTGGAAACACCATATATTTT.

The chain employs TRBV29-1 and TRBJ2-5; D remains ambiguous. Germline V gene sequence: CDR1 SQVTM, CDR2 ANQGSEA. The V gene lost 7 bases and the J gene lost 5 bases, with 14 bases spanning the gap. The CDR3 has 12 amino acids. The CDR3 loop is CSAPLHGETQYF. The CDR3 bases are TGCAGCGCTCCATTACATGGCGAGACCCAGTACTTC. The complete variable domain, with remaining parts taken from reference TRBV29-1 and TRBJ2-5, reads SAVISQKPSRDICQRGTSLTIQCQVDSQVTMMFWYRQQPGQSLTLIATANQGSEATYESGFVIDKFPISRPNLTFSTLTVSNMSPEDSSIYLCSAPLHGETQYFGPGTRLLVL.

This clone was observed at least ten times. The rearrangement uses TRBV5-5 and TRBJ1-2; TRBD1 matches at 8 bases. The V segment lost 4 bases and the J segment 7 bases; nucleotides outside the gene matches: 6. The CDR3 has 13 amino acids. Per the germline V gene, CDR1 is SGHKS and CDR2 is YYEKEE (reference sequence). CDR3 residues: CASSTDRGSGYTF. The DNA of the CDR3 is TGTGCCAGCAGCACCGACAGGGGCTCTGGCTACACCTTC. Full variable domain (missing parts from reference TRBV5-5 and TRBJ1-2): DAGVTQSPTHLIKTRGQQVTLRCSPISGHKSVSWYQQVLGQGPQFIFQYYEKEERGRGNFPDRFSARQFPNYSSELNVNALLLGDSALYLCASSTDRGSGYTFGSGTRLTVV.